This passage covers 30 T cell receptor beta chains from one sample sequenced in a study of tumor and adjacent non-tumor tissue in lung cancer. RNA was extracted from bulk tissue without any cell sorting. The normal lung tissue was taken more than 3 cm from the tumor edge. The library came from three nested PCR rounds adapted from ARM-PCR protocols. TCRdb used MiXCR to reprocess the multiplex PCR reads, holding one entry per CDR3 protein. The sample includes about 80,000 distinct CDR3 sequences, approximately 78% of them seen just once. The sample consisted of distant non-tumor lung tissue. The receptors stem from a man aged 60 to 69 with non-small cell lung cancer.

CDR3 bases: TGTGCCAGCAGTGTAACTGAGTCGTATCGGACTTTCTTT. Protein product: CASSVTESYRTFF. J is TRBJ1-1 and V is TRBV6-1; D uncertain. Looked up from germline, CDR1 is MNHNS and CDR2 is SASEGT. The CDR3 is 13 residues long. Deletions cut 4 bases from V and 12 bases from J, with 18 bases between.

Details on this clonotype: Germline and junction disagree at one end, which may indicate a read error. The chain links TRBV20-1 to TRBJ2-7; no definite D call. The germline gives CDR1 DFQATT, CDR2 SNEGSKA (reference sequence). This CDR3 is built from 12 residues. CDR3 loop: CSASAVTYEQFF. Written as DNA, the CDR3 is TGCAGTGCTAGCGCGGTCACCTACGAGCAGTTTTTC.

The chain carries TRBV6-5 and TRBJ1-1; D gene unclear. The CDR3 has 13 amino acids. V lost 9 bases and J 8 bases, leaving 19 bases between the germline ends. Per the germline V gene, CDR1 is MNHEY and CDR2 is SVGAGI. This CDR3 is CASSSFSFREAFF. CDR3 nucleotide sequence: TGTGCCAGTAGTAGCTTTAGTTTTCGGGAAGCTTTCTTT.

As regards this clonotype: A much larger clone differs from this one at a single base, so this may be a read error. The chain carries TRBV5-6 and TRBJ1-6, with D uncertain. The germline V gene has CDR1 SGHDT and CDR2 YYEEEE. CDR3 length: 13 residues. The DNA of the CDR3 is TGTTCCAGCACCCGGAACTATAATTCACCCCTCCACTTT. Translation gives CSSTRNYNSPLHF.

The chain recombines TRBV20-1 with TRBJ2-1, with 7 bases that match TRBD2. The germline CDR1 and CDR2 sequences are DFQATT and SNEGSKA (reference sequence). The trim removed 6 bases at V and 0 bases at J, leaving 20 bases unmatched. The CDR3 length is 19 residues. The CDR3 protein is CSAIHPGLVGGNSYNEQFF. CDR3 DNA sequence: TGCAGTGCCATCCATCCCGGACTAGTGGGGGGGAACTCCTACAATGAGCAGTTCTTC.

About this clonotype itself: A much more abundant neighbour one base away suggests this may be a read error. The chain carries TRBV28 and TRBJ2-7, with 7 bases lining up with TRBD1. Germline lookup yields CDR1 MDHEN and CDR2 SYDVKM. This CDR3 has 15 residues. CDR3 sequence (DNA): TGTGACACTCTCTCTTGGACAGGAAGCTCCTACGAGCAGTACTTC. The encoded protein is CDTLSWTGSSYEQYF.

V gene TRBV29-1 combines with J gene TRBJ2-7; 7 bases line up with TRBD2. Germline CDR1 reads SQVTM; CDR2 reads ANQGSEA. V shed 6 bases, J shed 0 bases, and the junction held 2 bases outside the gene matches. This CDR3 has 12 residues. The CDR3 loop is CSVGGNSYEQYF. CDR3 nucleotides: TGCAGCGTCGGGGGGAACTCCTACGAGCAGTACTTC.

This clonotype was seen repeatedly, ten times or more. The genes are TRBV11-2 and TRBJ2-5; tentative D call: TRBD2 (6 bases). Germline V gene data show CDR1 as SGHAT and CDR2 as FQNNGV. The CDR3 loop spans 16 amino acids. V lost 2 bases to trimming and J lost 1 base, with 14 bases between them. The CDR3 sequence is CASSLSPLAFQETQYF. The CDR3 region has the DNA TGTGCCAGCAGCTTAAGCCCACTAGCCTTCCAAGAGACCCAGTACTTC.

This clonotype was found a few times. With a much larger clone just one base away, this may be a read error. The chain has TRBV6-1 and TRBJ2-3, with D perhaps matching TRBD1 (5 bases). Trimming pared 5 bases from V and 0 bases from J, leaving 12 bases between. Germline V gene lookup returns CDR1 MNHNS and CDR2 SASEGT. CDR3 length equals 15 residues. The CDR3 region is CASSLSSGSTDTQYF. The CDR3 bases are TGTGCCAGCAGTTTATCGTCAGGGAGCACAGATACGCAGTATTTT.

A word on this clonotype: Here the CDR3 omits its conserved ending phenylalanine or tryptophan, so a read error is the likely source. The chain employs TRBV29-1 and TRBJ2-4; 8 bases fit TRBD1. CDR1 and CDR2 (germline): SQVTM, ANQGSEA. This CDR3 is built from 13 residues. V shed 5 bases and J 7 bases; nucleotides not matched to a gene: 7. CDR3 in DNA: TGCAGCGTTTACCAGGGGGCCCATAACATTCAGTACTAC. It codes for CSVYQGAHNIQYY.

This rearrangement joins TRBV7-8 to TRBJ2-1; 8 bases are shared with TRBD2. Per the germline V gene, CDR1 is SGHVS and CDR2 is FQNEAQ. CDR3 length: 16 amino acids. The ends lost 1 base at V and 5 bases at J; junction bases unmatched: 7. The CDR3 protein is CASSLELGLVNNEQFF. The CDR3 DNA reads TGTGCCAGCAGCTTAGAGTTGGGACTAGTCAACAATGAGCAGTTCTTC.

This clonotype was picked up a small number of times. A read error may explain this, as a much larger clone is one base away. This chain joins TRBV12-3 or TRBV12-4 and TRBJ1-5; 8 positions match TRBD1. With 1 base clipped from V and 0 bases from J, the junction kept 2 bases outside the gene matches. The CDR3 sequence is 16 residues long. The CDR3 coding sequence is TGTGCCAGCAGTTTAGATGGGACAGGTAGCAATCAGCCCCAGCATTTT. This codes for CASSLDGTGSNQPQHF.

As regards this clonotype: It may be a read error: a sequence one base away is much more abundant. The rearrangement links TRBV29-1 to TRBJ1-2; D is uncertain. Trimming pared 6 bases from V and 10 bases from J, leaving 18 bases between. The CDR3 has 12 amino acids. CDR1 is SQVTM, CDR2 ANQGSEA, per germline. The CDR3 protein is CSVRINELDYTF. Here the CDR3 DNA reads TGCAGCGTCCGGATAAACGAGCTCGACTACACCTTC.

On this clonotype itself: One end of the junction does not line up with germline, which may come from a read error. The chain joins TRBV5-8 to TRBJ1-5; D unresolved. Germline V CDR1 and CDR2: SGHTS, YDEGEE. The CDR3 is 14 amino acids. The CDR3 is CVSSLVGYNQPQHF. As DNA, the CDR3 is TGTGTCAGCAGCTTGGTTGGGTACAATCAGCCCCAGCATTTT.

This clonotype has at least ten counts. V is TRBV28 and J is TRBJ1-1; D remains ambiguous. V lost 3 bases and J lost 4, with 3 bases in between. Germline CDR1 is MDHEN and CDR2 is SYDVKM. CDR3 size: 11 residues. CDR3 sequence (DNA): TGTGCCAGCAGTTTGCCCACTGAAGCTTTCTTT. Translated, it gives CASSLPTEAFF.

The V call is TRBV12-3 or TRBV12-4, the J call TRBJ2-3; 9 nucleotides line up with TRBD2. V trimming: 3 bases; J trimming: 6 bases; junction bases outside the gene matches: 13. There are 17 residues in the CDR3. The DNA of the CDR3 is TGTGCCAGCAGTTTCCTGGGACTAGCTGGGGGAGCTGATACGCAGTATTTT. Translating it yields CASSFLGLAGGADTQYF.

There are many counts of this clonotype. The chain uses TRBV12-3 or TRBV12-4 and TRBJ2-2, with D hard to call. V was clipped by 10 bases and J by 7 bases, with 7 bases between them. This CDR3 is built from 10 residues. The chain's CDR3 is CATDDGELFF. The CDR3 DNA reads TGTGCCACGGATGACGGGGAGCTGTTTTTT.

In regard to this clonotype: At one boundary the junction diverges from the germline segment, which might be a read error. The chain uses TRBV6-2 or TRBV6-3 and TRBJ2-1, with unresolved D. The V gene's germline CDR1 is MNHEY and CDR2 SVGEGT. The CDR3 consists of 15 residues. The CDR3 spells CTSRPSGSSYNEQFF. The CDR3 bases are TGTACCAGCAGACCGAGTGGTAGCTCCTACAATGAGCAGTTCTTC.

This clonotype occurred a few times. The rearrangement joins TRBV6-1 to TRBJ1-1; D is unclear. Germline assignment: CDR1 MNHNS and CDR2 SASEGT. Trimming took 6 bases from V and 4 from J, leaving 9 bases between them. This CDR3 has 12 amino acids. This CDR3 reads CASRVLGTEAFF. The CDR3 nucleotides read TGTGCCAGCAGAGTCCTCGGCACTGAAGCTTTCTTT.

Concerning this clonotype: As the CDR3 is not closed by the conserved phenylalanine or tryptophan, this likely results from a read error. This chain joins TRBV11-2 and TRBJ2-6; no clear D. The CDR3 has 14 amino acids. Germline CDR1 and CDR2: SGHAT and FQNNGV. The CDR3 reads CAKSPISGDNVLTL. The CDR3 bases are TGTGCCAAGAGTCCTATCTCTGGGGACAACGTCCTGACTTTA.

Note on this clonotype: A junction boundary mismatches the germline segment, possibly from a read error. The chain is built from TRBV6-5 and TRBJ2-1; a possible D gene is TRBD1 (6 bases). The CDR3 is made up of 16 amino acids. Germline V gene lookup returns CDR1 MNHEY and CDR2 SVGAGI. DNA for the CDR3: TGTGCCAGCTGTTACTCGAAACAGGGAGTCTACAATGAGCAGTTCTTC. Protein sequence: CASCYSKQGVYNEQFF.

Concerning this clonotype: Since the CDR3 does not end with the conserved phenylalanine or tryptophan, this likely comes from a read error. The gene calls are TRBV20-1 and TRBJ2-7, with 12 bases matching TRBD2. The germline gives CDR1 DFQATT, CDR2 SNEGSKA (reference sequence). The CDR3 has 14 residues. The CDR3 DNA reads as TGCGGTGCCAGGACTAGCGGGACGGCTTACGAACAGTACCTC. It is translated as CGARTSGTAYEQYL.

About this clonotype: This likely comes from a read error, as the CDR3 has no conserved phenylalanine or tryptophan at its end. The genes are TRBV20-1 and TRBJ1-6; tentatively, D is TRBD1 (5 bases). Trimming stripped 1 base from V and 8 bases from J, with 12 bases between. The CDR3 is made up of 14 amino acids. CDR1 and CDR2 from the germline V gene are DFQATT and SNEGSKA (reference sequence). CDR3 nucleotides: TGCAGTGCTAGAGTCCAGGGAGTGTATTCACCCCTCCACATT. Its protein product is CSARVQGVYSPLHI.

This clonotype was recorded only once. The V and J genes are TRBV6-5 and TRBJ2-1, with 7 bases identical to TRBD2. The CDR3 covers 14 residues. CDR1 is MNHEY, CDR2 SVGAGI, per germline. J was trimmed by 10 bases and V by 8 bases; bases with no gene match: 14. The CDR3 here is CASRGGILYEEQFF. The CDR3 DNA follows: TGTGCCAGCCGCGGGGGAATACTTTACGAAGAGCAGTTCTTC.

The table lists this clonotype with a count of one. The CDR3 bases are TGTGTCAACAGCTTAACACCGAATCTGTATGGTCGGAACACTGAAGCTTTCTTT. It specifies CVNSLTPNLYGRNTEAFF. The V gene is TRBV11-3, the J gene TRBJ1-1, with D unresolved. Germline V gives CDR1 SGHNT, CDR2 YENEEA. The CDR3 has 18 amino acids.

This clonotype was recorded only once. A read error may account for a junction end that differs from germline. The V gene is TRBV11-2, the J gene TRBJ2-5; TRBD1 is a possible D gene (5 bases). Germline CDR1 and CDR2: SGHAT and FQNNGV. The CDR3 loop spans 13 amino acids. CDR3 nucleotides: TGTTCCAGCAGCTTTACAGGAGAAGAGACCCAGAACTTC. It encodes CSSSFTGEETQNF.

In the case of this clonotype: The junction differs from germline at one of its ends, possibly a read error. The gene calls are TRBV6-5 and TRBJ2-6, with TRBD2 identical over 10 bases. The germline CDR1 and CDR2 sequences are MNHEY and SVGAGI. The CDR3 is made up of 17 amino acids. The CDR3 bases are TGTGCCTGCAGCCTAGCGGGAGCCTGCTCTGGGTCCAACGTCCTGACTTTC. It yields the protein CACSLAGACSGSNVLTF.

Comment on this clonotype: Germline is not matched at one junction end, which may reflect a read error. This chain joins TRBV6-5 and TRBJ1-5; 8 bases line up with TRBD1. The length of the CDR3 is 15 residues. Germline V CDR1 and CDR2: MNHEY, SVGAGI. CDR3 in DNA: TGTGGCAGCAGTTACAGTGGACAGGGTAGCAAGCCCCAGCATTTT. Protein: CGSSYSGQGSKPQHF.

Within the sample, this clonotype is medium-sized. This chain connects TRBV4-2 to TRBJ2-3; 7 bases are a match to TRBD1. Germline CDR1 is LGHNA and CDR2 is YNFKEQ. J lost 1 base, V lost 1 base, and 5 bases had no gene match. This CDR3 region has 16 residues. The CDR3: CASSQVVTGGTDTQYF. For the CDR3, the DNA is TGTGCCAGCAGCCAAGTAGTTACAGGGGGCACAGATACGCAGTATTTT.

For this clonotype: One junction end disagrees with the germline gene, perhaps due to a read error. This rearrangement joins TRBV6-5 to TRBJ2-5; D is perhaps TRBD1 (6 bases). The germline V gene has CDR1 MNHEY and CDR2 SVGAGI. There are 15 residues in the CDR3. This CDR3 reads CAKSYQGKQQESQYF. The CDR3 DNA sequence: TGTGCCAAAAGTTACCAGGGGAAACAACAAGAGTCCCAGTACTTC.